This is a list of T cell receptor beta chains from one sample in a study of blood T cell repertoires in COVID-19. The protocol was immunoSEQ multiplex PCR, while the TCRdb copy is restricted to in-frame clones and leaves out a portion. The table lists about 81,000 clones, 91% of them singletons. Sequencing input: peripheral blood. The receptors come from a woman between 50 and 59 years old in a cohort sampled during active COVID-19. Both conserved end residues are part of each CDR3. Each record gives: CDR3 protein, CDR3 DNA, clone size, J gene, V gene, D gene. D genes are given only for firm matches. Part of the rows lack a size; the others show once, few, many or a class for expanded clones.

CDR3: CASSRAGTTWNTEAFF
DNA: TGTGCCAGCAGTAGAGCCGGGACAACCTGGAACACTGAAGCTTTCTTT
size: NA
J: TRBJ1-1
V: TRBV6-2/TRBV6-3
D: NA

CDR3: CATSSRIPSGGSDTQYF
DNA: TGTGCCACCAGCAGTAGAATCCCTAGCGGGGGTTCAGATACGCAGTATTTT
size: NA
J: TRBJ2-3
V: TRBV15
D: TRBD2

CDR3: CASSFGGTPAGDTQYF
DNA: TGTGCCAGCAGCTTTGGGGGGACCCCGGCGGGAGATACGCAGTATTTT
size: NA
J: TRBJ2-3
V: TRBV11-3
D: NA

CDR3: CASSWTGDTEAFF
DNA: TGCGCCAGCAGCTGGACAGGAGACACTGAAGCTTTCTTT
size: NA
J: TRBJ1-1
V: TRBV5-1
D: TRBD1

CDR3: CASSASWGNEKLFF
DNA: TGTGCCAGCAGCGCCTCATGGGGCAATGAAAAACTGTTTTTT
size: NA
J: TRBJ1-4
V: TRBV7-9
D: NA

CDR3: CASSTTGDGNTIYF
DNA: TGTGCCAGCAGTACTACGGGAGATGGAAACACCATATATTTT
size: NA
J: TRBJ1-3
V: TRBV28
D: NA

CDR3: CASSESGGNEKLFF
DNA: TGTGCCAGCAGTGAATCAGGGGGGAATGAAAAACTGTTTTTT
size: NA
J: TRBJ1-4
V: TRBV25-1
D: TRBD1

CDR3: CATRSSGDYNEQFF
DNA: TGTGCCACCCGATCTAGCGGAGACTACAATGAGCAGTTCTTC
size: NA
J: TRBJ2-1
V: TRBV24-1
D: TRBD2

CDR3: CASSQGNNGLAGIMEQFF
DNA: TGTGCCAGCAGCCAAGGTAATAACGGACTAGCGGGTATAATGGAGCAGTTCTTC
size: NA
J: TRBJ2-1
V: TRBV4-2
D: TRBD2

CDR3: CASSTGRSTDTQYF
DNA: TGTGCCAGCAGTACAGGCCGGTCCACAGATACGCAGTATTTT
size: NA
J: TRBJ2-3
V: TRBV4-2
D: NA

CDR3: CASSQGLAGYNEQFF
DNA: TGTGCCAGCAGCCAAGGCCTAGCGGGATACAATGAGCAGTTCTTC
size: NA
J: TRBJ2-1
V: TRBV3-1/TRBV3-2
D: TRBD2

CDR3: CATSDPGQPRTGELFF
DNA: TGTGCCACCAGTGACCCCGGACAGCCTCGCACCGGGGAGCTGTTTTTT
size: NA
J: TRBJ2-2
V: TRBV24-1
D: NA

CDR3: CASSETGINYGYTF
DNA: TGTGCCAGCTCAGAGACAGGGATTAACTATGGCTACACCTTC
size: NA
J: TRBJ1-2
V: TRBV18
D: TRBD1

CDR3: CASTISTNTGELFF
DNA: TGTGCCAGTACGATTAGTACGAACACCGGGGAGCTGTTTTTT
size: few
J: TRBJ2-2
V: TRBV19
D: NA

CDR3: CASSQSPGGAGWLFTF
DNA: TGTGCCAGCAGCCAATCTCCCGGGGGGGCAGGGTGGTTATTCACCTTC
size: NA
J: TRBJ1-2
V: TRBV3-1/TRBV3-2
D: NA